These 18 T cell receptor beta chains were sequenced from one sample in a study of molecular identifiers for immune sequencing clone quantification. A single record per CDR3 protein comes from TCRdb applying MiXCR to the PCR reads. The table includes hundreds of thousands of distinct CDR3 sequences, about 25% detected once. The source material was naive CD8+ T cells from blood, with Jurkat cell RNA spiked in. The subset denotes: FACS-sorted CD8+CD4-CCR7+CD45RA+ naive T cells. These receptors came from a human donor in good health. Some libraries in this study had Jurkat cell RNA spiked in.

Comments on this clonotype: Given a much more abundant clone one base away, this may be a read error. The genes are TRBV3-1 and TRBJ1-1; weak D call: TRBD1 (5 bases). The germline gives CDR1 LGHDT, CDR2 YNNKEL (reference sequence). The V and J ends lost 7 bases and 8 bases respectively, with 20 bases between them. The CDR3 length is 14 residues. The CDR3 spells CASNPGVDTGEAFF. CDR3 nucleotide sequence: TGTGCCAGCAACCCCGGGGTGGACACGGGAGAAGCTTTCTTT.

This clonotype was detected many times. This chain's CDR3 is CASSRTGMGTDTQYF. Written as DNA, the CDR3 is TGTGCCAGCAGCCGGACAGGGATGGGCACAGATACGCAGTATTTT. The gene calls are TRBV28 and TRBJ2-3; 8 bases match TRBD1. V lost 6 bases and J lost 1; bases outside the gene matches: 6. Per the germline V gene, CDR1 is MDHEN and CDR2 is SYDVKM. The CDR3 totals 15 residues. Drawing the rest from reference TRBV28 and TRBJ2-3, the complete variable domain is DVKVTQSSRYLVKRTGEKVFLECVQDMDHENMFWYRQDPGLGLRLIYFSYDVKMKEKGDIPEGYSVSREKKERFSLILESASTNQTSMYLCASSRTGMGTDTQYFGPGTRLTVL.

A few counts support this clonotype. The CDR3 spells CASSVGGYQPQHF. In DNA form, the CDR3 reads TGTGCCAGCAGCGTCGGTGGGTATCAGCCCCAGCATTTT. The gene calls are TRBV5-6 and TRBJ1-5; no clear D gene. This CDR3 is built from 13 residues. Germline V gives CDR1 SGHDT, CDR2 YYEEEE. V was cut by 4 bases and J by 5 bases, with 10 bases left in between.

The rearrangement links TRBV10-3 to TRBJ1-1; TRBD1 aligns across 8 bases. Germline V gene lookup returns CDR1 ENHRY and CDR2 SYGVKD. V shed 7 bases, J shed 0 bases, and the junction held 10 bases outside the gene matches. The CDR3 contains 16 residues. CDR3 in amino acids: CAITPGTGGLNTEAFF. The CDR3 DNA is TGTGCCATCACCCCCGGGACAGGCGGTCTGAACACTGAAGCTTTCTTT.

This clonotype was counted only a few times. The rearrangement links TRBV11-2 to TRBJ2-7; 15 positions agree with TRBD2. Trimming took 5 bases from V and 3 from J; bases not matched to a gene: 2. The CDR3 consists of 15 residues. CDR1 and CDR2 from the germline V gene are SGHAT and FQNNGV. The CDR3 region is CASSGLAGGLYEQYF. In DNA, the CDR3 is TGTGCCAGCAGCGGACTAGCGGGGGGGCTCTACGAGCAGTACTTC.

This clonotype has a count of ten or more. This chain connects TRBV7-9 to TRBJ1-2; no firm D call. The V end lost 4 bases, the J end lost 0 bases, and 12 bases lay between the germline ends. The CDR3 has 15 residues. Germline values: CDR1 SEHNR, CDR2 FQNEAQ (reference sequence). CDR3: CASSSSASANYGYTF. CDR3 coding DNA: TGTGCCAGCAGCTCCTCAGCTTCGGCTAACTATGGCTACACCTTC. Based on the CDR3 plus reference TRBV7-9 and TRBJ1-2, the full variable domain is DTGVSQNPRHKITKRGQNVTFRCDPISEHNRLYWYRQTLGQGPEFLTYFQNEAQLEKSRLLSDRFSAERPKGSFSTLEIQRTEQGDSAMYLCASSSSASANYGYTFGSGTRLTVV.

CDR3 coding DNA: TGTGCCGCCATGGGACAGCTGAACACTGAAGCTTTCTTT. It specifies CAAMGQLNTEAFF. V is TRBV24-1 and J is TRBJ1-1; TRBD1 matches at 7 bases. V lost 12 bases, J lost 0 bases, and 6 bases stayed unmatched. Germline values: CDR1 KGHDR, CDR2 SFDVKD. This CDR3 is 13 amino acids long.

This clonotype was found a few times. V usage is TRBV3-1 and J usage is TRBJ1-1, with TRBD1 as a possible D gene (5 bases). V shed 4 bases and J shed 11 bases, with 23 bases lying between them. Germline V gives CDR1 LGHDT, CDR2 YNNKEL (reference sequence). The CDR3 consists of 15 residues. CDR3 bases: TGTGCCAGCAGCCGAGAAAGGGGTCCAGGGTTCCCGGCTTTCTTT. Translated: CASSRERGPGFPAFF.

There are a few counts of this clonotype. V is TRBV16 and J is TRBJ2-5, with unresolved D. This CDR3 is 14 amino acids long. Trimming stripped 0 bases from V and 1 base from J, with 6 bases between. The V gene's germline CDR1 is KGHSY and CDR2 FQNENV. The CDR3 reads CASSQSTTQETQYF. DNA for the CDR3: TGTGCCAGCAGCCAATCAACAACCCAAGAGACCCAGTACTTC.

There are a few counts of this clonotype. The chain employs TRBV7-2 and TRBJ2-5; TRBD2 aligns across 9 bases. V was clipped by 1 base and J by 1 base; unmatched bases: 7. This CDR3 has 17 residues. The V gene's germline CDR1 is SGHTA and CDR2 FQGNSA. The CDR3, as DNA: TGTGCCAGCAGCTTAGTTTGGGCGGGGGGGATCCAAGAGACCCAGTACTTC. Translation gives CASSLVWAGGIQETQYF.

The V and J genes are TRBV6-2 or TRBV6-3 and TRBJ1-2; TRBD1 aligns across 7 bases. Germline loops: CDR1 MNHEY, CDR2 SVGEGT. This CDR3 contains 15 residues. V was clipped by 4 bases and J by 4 bases; unmatched bases: 9. This CDR3 is CASSSRGTVLYGYTF. The DNA of the CDR3 is TGTGCCAGCAGTTCCCGCGGGACAGTCCTCTATGGCTACACCTTC.

With respect to this clonotype: A much larger clonotype is one base distant, so this may be a read error. The chain is built from TRBV7-8 and TRBJ2-3, with 8 positions matching TRBD2. This CDR3 spans 17 amino acids. Per the germline V gene, CDR1 is SGHVS and CDR2 is FQNEAQ. With V trimmed by 4 bases and J by 0 bases, 9 bases remained unmatched. As DNA, the CDR3 is TGTGCCAGCAGCTCCGCCCGGCGGGGGGCGAGCACAGATACGCAGTATTTT. It codes for CASSSARRGASTDTQYF.

The sample holds a few counts of this clonotype. The chain carries TRBV29-1 and TRBJ2-2, with D perhaps matching TRBD2 (6 bases). The V end was cut by 6 bases, the J end by 2 bases, with 19 bases between. Germline loops: CDR1 SQVTM, CDR2 ANQGSEA. This CDR3 has 16 residues. The CDR3 protein is CSVIPPEGPNTGELFF. For the CDR3, the DNA is TGCAGCGTCATACCACCGGAGGGCCCAAACACCGGGGAGCTGTTTTTT.

The chain joins TRBV6-2 or TRBV6-3 to TRBJ1-1; D unclear. V was cut by 6 bases and J by 5 bases, with 16 bases left in between. CDR1 and CDR2 from the germline V gene are MNHEY and SVGEGT. The CDR3 is made up of 14 amino acids. The CDR3 loop reads CASRPWGRGTEAFF. The CDR3 DNA follows: TGTGCCAGCAGACCTTGGGGTCGGGGAACTGAAGCTTTCTTT.

This clonotype was seen repeatedly, ten times or more. The chain couples TRBV19 to TRBJ2-7, with D perhaps TRBD1 (6 bases). This CDR3 has 13 residues. Deletions cut 4 bases from V and 5 bases from J, with 12 bases between. Germline CDR1 reads LNHDA; CDR2 reads SQIVND (reference sequence). The CDR3 DNA reads TGTGCCAGTAGTACTCGGACAGTGGACGAGCAGTACTTC. It is translated as CASSTRTVDEQYF.

Concerning this clonotype itself: It may be a read error: a sequence one base away is much more abundant. The chain recombines TRBV2 with TRBJ2-7, with 7 nucleotides matching TRBD2. Germline V gives CDR1 SNHLY, CDR2 FYNNEI. The CDR3 consists of 14 residues. DNA of the CDR3: TGTGCCAGCAGTGAGAGGACTAGTCTGGGCGAGCAGTGCTTC. Translation gives CASSERTSLGEQCF.

On this clonotype itself: The junction departs from the called germline gene at one end, perhaps through a read error. The chain carries TRBV9 and TRBJ2-5, with D tentatively TRBD2 (6 bases). This CDR3 comprises 15 residues. The germline gives CDR1 SGDLS, CDR2 YYNGEE. The CDR3 nucleotides are TGTGCCAGCAGCAGGGGCGGGACGATCCAAGCGACCCAGTACTTC. This codes for CASSRGGTIQATQYF.

This clonotype was recorded a few times. Here the CDR3 DNA reads TGTGCCAGCAGTTACTCCCACTCCGACTCCTACGAGCAGTACTTC. It yields the protein CASSYSHSDSYEQYF. This sequence joins TRBV6-5 and TRBJ2-7; the D is unclear. Between the trimmed V and J ends, which lost 0 bases and 0 bases, there was a span of 9 bases. This CDR3 contains 15 residues. Looked up from germline, CDR1 is MNHEY and CDR2 is SVGAGI.